A single sample gave rise to the 14 T cell receptor beta chains below, sequenced in a study of cytomegalovirus exposure and HLA in healthy donors (dated by TCRdb to the late 2010s). The library was built by means of the immunoSEQ multiplex PCR assay. The multiplex PCR relied on a mix of 60 forward primers for TCR Vbeta segments and 13 reverse primers for TCR Jbeta segments. TCRdb carries this immuneACCESS record with in-frame sequences only. Its versions omit some clonotypes, under half of them owing to an unresolved V gene in the studies checked, with the rest unexplained. The sample table lists about 180,000 clones, approximately 73% of them with a count of one. 2.5% of the sample goes to the ten largest clones. Sequences were obtained from PBMCs. The receptors were gathered from a woman aged 30 to 39 in good health and CMV-seropositive.

Only one count was recorded for this clone. The chain recombines TRBV6-6 with TRBJ2-7; 10 nucleotides agree with TRBD1. CDR1 is MNHNY, CDR2 SVGAGI, per germline (reference sequence). V trimming: 3 bases; J trimming: 7 bases; junction bases outside the gene matches: 9. The CDR3 spans 15 residues. DNA of the CDR3: TGTGCCAGCAGTTATCCGATGACAGGGGGCGCGGAGCAGTACTTC. Amino acids: CASSYPMTGGAEQYF.

V gene TRBV2 combines with J gene TRBJ1-5, with D possibly being TRBD1 (6 bases). V lost 8 bases and J 1 base, leaving 12 bases between the germline ends. The germline V gene encodes CDR1 SNHLY and CDR2 FYNNEI. The length of the CDR3 is 14 residues. CDR3 protein: CASGRGGSNQPQHF. The CDR3 coding sequence is TGTGCCAGCGGTAGGGGGGGGAGCAATCAGCCCCAGCATTTT.

The count of this clone is one. CDR3 in amino acids: CASSILRQGTAYEQYF. DNA for the CDR3: TGTGCCAGCAGCATCCTAAGACAGGGCACCGCCTACGAGCAGTACTTC. V usage is TRBV21-1 and J usage is TRBJ2-7; the D segment call TRBD1 is taken from the table without a DNA check. TRBV21-1 is noted as a pseudogene. The length of the CDR3 is 16 residues.

This chain uses TRBV6-5 with TRBJ2-7; 7 bases line up with TRBD1. This CDR3 region has 12 residues. V was clipped by 5 bases and J by 5 bases; unmatched bases: 3. The germline V gene has CDR1 MNHEY and CDR2 SVGAGI. CDR3 sequence reads: CASSDRVNEQYF. The DNA for the CDR3 is TGTGCCAGCAGTGACAGGGTGAACGAGCAGTACTTC.

The V and J genes are TRBV6-5 and TRBJ1-6; maybe TRBD1 (6 bases). The CDR3 has 11 residues. Germline V gene lookup returns CDR1 MNHEY and CDR2 SVGAGI. Trimming took 6 bases from V and 18 from J, leaving 15 bases between them. The CDR3 sequence is CASRRGGGSHF. The CDR3 DNA reads TGTGCCAGCAGAAGGGGGGGCGGGAGCCACTTT.

The chain has TRBV28 and TRBJ1-4; D perhaps matches TRBD1 (5 bases). The CDR3 covers 12 residues. V lost 4 bases and J lost 12, with 12 bases in between. Germline loops: CDR1 MDHEN, CDR2 SYDVKM. The CDR3 sequence is CASSSSGLQLFF. CDR3 nucleotide sequence: TGTGCCAGCAGTTCATCAGGGCTCCAACTGTTTTTT.

This clone appeared a few times. The V and J genes are TRBV29-1 and TRBJ2-3; D might be TRBD1 (5 bases). The CDR3 has 12 amino acids. Germline V CDR1 and CDR2: SQVTM, ANQGSEA. The V end lost 6 bases, the J end lost 3 bases, and 10 bases lay between the germline ends. The CDR3 DNA sequence: TGCAGCGTGGACATTATTACAGATACGCAGTATTTT. It specifies CSVDIITDTQYF.

V gene TRBV11-3 combines with J gene TRBJ2-3; D is possibly TRBD2 (5 bases). Looked up from germline, CDR1 is SGHNT and CDR2 is YENEEA. Trimming took 0 bases from V and 2 from J, leaving 12 bases between them. The CDR3 consists of 16 residues. In DNA, the CDR3 is TGTGCCAGCAGCTTAGAAGGCGGCGGGTACACAGATACGCAGTATTTT. Amino acids: CASSLEGGGYTDTQYF.

The gene calls are TRBV7-2 and TRBJ2-2; possibly TRBD1 for D (6 bases). The CDR3 totals 14 residues. Per germline, CDR1 SGHTA and CDR2 FQGNSA. V was pared by 5 bases and J by 4 bases, with 11 bases between. The CDR3 is CASSQVRGTGELFF. CDR3 bases: TGTGCCAGCAGCCAGGTCAGGGGCACCGGGGAGCTGTTTTTT. The variable domain in full, with the rest retrieved from reference TRBV7-2 and TRBJ2-2, is GAGVSQSPSNKVTEKGKDVELRCDPISGHTALYWYRQSLGQGLEFLIYFQGNSAPDKSGLPSDRFSAERTGGSVSTLTIQRTQQEDSAVYLCASSQVRGTGELFFGEGSRLTVL.

The chain's CDR3 is CASSDAVDSGSPYEQYF. The DNA of the CDR3 is TGTGCCAGCAGTGACGCCGTAGACAGTGGAAGTCCCTACGAGCAGTACTTC. The chain combines TRBV9 with TRBJ2-7, with D tentatively TRBD1 (5 bases). In germline, CDR1 is SGDLS, CDR2 YYNGEE. This CDR3 has 17 amino acids. V shed 5 bases and J shed 2 bases, with 23 bases lying between them.

V and J are TRBV5-4 and TRBJ2-7; 10 nucleotides match TRBD1. V shed 6 bases and J 1 base; nucleotides not matched to a gene: 7. The CDR3 loop spans 15 amino acids. The germline V gene has CDR1 SGHNT and CDR2 YYREEE (reference sequence). The CDR3 nucleotides are TGTGCCAGCACCTCGAGGACAGGGGGATCCTACGAGCAGTACTTC. Translating it yields CASTSRTGGSYEQYF.

V usage is TRBV5-1 and J usage is TRBJ2-3; TRBD1 matches at 8 bases. The CDR3 sequence is 16 residues long. Germline values: CDR1 SGHRS, CDR2 YFSETQ. V shed 4 bases and J 2 bases; nucleotides not matched to a gene: 9. CDR3 coding DNA: TGCGCCAGCAGCGGTGGGACAGGCACATCCACAGATACGCAGTATTTT. It codes for CASSGGTGTSTDTQYF.

The chain joins TRBV28 to TRBJ2-3; 10 bases match TRBD2. The CDR3 has 16 residues. V dropped 2 bases and J dropped 6; count of bases not matched to a gene: 8. Per germline, CDR1 MDHEN and CDR2 SYDVKM. The CDR3 is CASSLVSGGASDTQYF. In nucleotides, the CDR3 is TGTGCCAGCAGTTTAGTCAGCGGGGGGGCTTCCGATACGCAGTATTTT.

This chain links TRBV4-1 with TRBJ2-7; tentative D call: TRBD2 (5 bases). Trimming removed 3 bases from V and 0 bases from J, with 15 bases in between. The V gene's germline CDR1 is MGHRA and CDR2 YSYEKL. CDR3 length: 16 residues. CDR3 loop: CASSQDLAQLSYEQYF. CDR3 in DNA: TGCGCCAGCAGCCAGGATCTAGCCCAGCTCTCCTACGAGCAGTACTTC.